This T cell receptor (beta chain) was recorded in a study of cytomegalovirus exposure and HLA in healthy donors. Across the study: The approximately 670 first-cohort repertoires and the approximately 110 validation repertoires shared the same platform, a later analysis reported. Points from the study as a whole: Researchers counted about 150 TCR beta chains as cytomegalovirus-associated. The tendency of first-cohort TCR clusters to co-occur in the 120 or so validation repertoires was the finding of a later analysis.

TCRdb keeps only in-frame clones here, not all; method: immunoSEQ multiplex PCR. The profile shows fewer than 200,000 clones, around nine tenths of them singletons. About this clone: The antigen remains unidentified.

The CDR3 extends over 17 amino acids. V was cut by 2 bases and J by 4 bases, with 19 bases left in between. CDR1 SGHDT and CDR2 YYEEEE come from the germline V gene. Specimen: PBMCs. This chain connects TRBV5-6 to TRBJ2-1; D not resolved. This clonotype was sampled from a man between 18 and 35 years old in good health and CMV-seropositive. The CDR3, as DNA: TGTGCCAGCAGCTTCGCTCCTGTCGGTAGATTATACAATGAGCAGTTCTTC. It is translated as CASSFAPVGRLYNEQFF.